This entry describes one T cell receptor beta chain. This clone has only a few counts. This clone's antigen is unknown. Per-nucleotide qualities are absent, and no much larger clonotype sits a single base away. The cohort was made up of 650 to 700 healthy bone marrow donors. All cohort members were sampled while nominally healthy, although unrecorded immune exposures were likely present. The donor tested CMV seropositive, placing the donor among the 290 or so seropositive members of the cohort. Every donor gave a peripheral blood sample, and the peripheral blood mononuclear cells from that sample were used for TCR beta sequencing. The Qiagen DNeasy Blood Extraction Kit was used to extract genomic DNA from the blood cell samples. This entry is derived from a study of cytomegalovirus exposure and HLA in healthy donors (dated by TCRdb to about 2017). About the full investigation: In an earlier analysis of some 550 of the donors, approximately 300 Gb of sequence data and about 110 million unique TCR beta sequences from 180 million or so T cells were reported. An early release covering just under 650 HLA-typed donors comprised approximately 290 gigabases of sequencing data and tens of millions of unique TCR sequences. Of the 350 to 400 genotyped donors, approximately 83% fell in the genetic ancestry cluster associated with self-reported Caucasian donors. The aim of the study was to test whether cataloging public T cell receptors could identify signatures of past pathogen exposure. The study used immunosequencing to profile the T cell repertoires of approximately 640 subjects and linked those repertoires to cytomegalovirus serostatus. Along with the roughly 700-subject first cohort, a separate validation cohort of 120 different subjects was used. High-throughput TCR immunosequencing, statistical association of individual TCRs with disease status, and machine learning were combined to predict cytomegalovirus infection status. To study patterns of TCR occurrence, a later analysis re-analyzed previously published TCR beta repertoires from 600 to 750 donors and added high-resolution HLA genotyping. The later analysis used no new phenotypic data to find candidate immune exposures, relying instead on TCR beta sequences and their occurrence across donors. In an earlier analysis of about 590 of the donors, high-throughput TCR beta sequencing was used to judge whether each TCR beta V gene segment behaved as functional or pseudogenic. Donor age, sex, ethnicity and CMV serostatus were compiled alongside the repertoire data. A later genetic analysis took genome-wide SNP genotypes for 398 of the 666 donors and used that subset as a discovery cohort. All discovery cohort repertoires had been generated using a single sequencing platform. Class I and class II HLA loci were covered by the typing at four-digit resolution. The number of typed donors differed by locus: roughly 629-630 for A, B, C, DRB1 and DQB1; 500 to 550 for DQA1; approximately 600 for DPA1; and some 470 for DPB1. Because of strong linkage in the cohort, roughly five DR-DQ haplotypes were treated as single units for association and clustering. Across 300 to 500 genotyped donors of the cohort, an average of roughly 250,000 unique TCR beta nucleotide sequences per donor were sequenced, and about a sixth of those sequences were non-productive.

General study outcomes and caveats: In a later genetic analysis, fewer N-insertions in productive TCRs were reported among donors in an Asian-associated ancestry cluster than the approximately 710-donor mean. A cluster of highly shared sequence variants was judged likely to represent a technical artifact of the sequencing pipeline. The classifier was reported to diagnose cytomegalovirus status with high specificity and sensitivity in both the original cohort and the validation cohort. In the study, about 150 TCR beta chains were listed as associated with cytomegalovirus. When HLA alleles, especially DR and DQ, strongly co-occurred, TCR associations were difficult to assign to individual alleles. Most TCR sequences were observed very rarely across donors, whereas some public TCRs were present in many individuals. In vitro tests confirmed that a few of the cytomegalovirus-associated TCR beta chains recognize cytomegalovirus antigens. The earlier analysis of fewer than 750 of the donors excluded 15 to 20 rarely observed V segments, including chromosome 9 orphons, because counts were too low. An association between a missense DCLRE1C variant and V-gene and J-gene trimming of TCR beta chains was found in a later genetic analysis and replicated in an independent cohort. A later analysis found that most CMV-associated TCR beta chains appeared HLA-restricted, with HLA associations seemingly driven largely by CMV exposure. A later analysis found that TCR association rates varied across HLA loci, with DRB1 alleles showing the most associated TCRs and HLA-C alleles the fewest. Because some donors lacked HLA typing at each locus, the association tests relied only on the typed subset. In this cohort, only TCR beta chains were sequenced, and detectable features were limited by the absence of alpha or paired-chain data. Correlated functional status among segregating V segments might be attributable to linkage disequilibrium, but an unknown experimental factor could not be ruled out. A later analysis associated approximately 17,000 TCR beta sequences with specific HLA alleles at a false discovery rate of 0.05. Sequencing depth was assumed to be roughly uniform across donors in the presence/absence analyses, though that assumption may not hold. The authors suggested that the approach could potentially be extended to other disease states and immunological phenotypes. Broadly in line with IMGT annotations, most TCR beta V segments showed up in productive rearrangements about 87% or about 30% of the time in an earlier analysis of 587 of the donors. In a later analysis, HLA-associated TCR beta chains showed more clonal expansion and lower generation probabilities than non-associated chains that were equally common. For the cohort, immune exposure information was limited to CMV serostatus. Some IMGT-functional V segments, including TRBV6-2 and TRBV6-3, could not be told apart with the 87-base-pair reads, so those segments were excluded. A further reported finding was that TCR beta sequences accurately predicted the HLA-A and HLA-B alleles for most subjects in the first cohort. A later analysis reported that several top co-occurrence clusters appeared linked to parvovirus B19, influenza, CMV and Epstein-Barr virus.

Library creation used the immunoSEQ multiplex PCR assay. For the multiplex PCR, a mixture combining 60 forward primers for TCR Vbeta segments and 13 reverse primers for TCR Jbeta segments was used. Amplification of the CDR3 region of rearranged TCR beta genes was performed with a multiplex PCR assay on genomic DNA. On the Illumina HiSeq System, the amplified TCR beta libraries were sequenced as 87-base-pair reads. The study's processing was this. A later analysis counted 75 million to 100 million unique TCR beta chains across the approximately 700 repertoires, and around 9.9 million of these chains were shared by at least two donors. Raw reads were error-corrected and collapsed into unique sequences with a nearest-neighbor algorithm that merged closely related sequences to remove PCR and sequencing errors. CDR3 sequences were aligned to IMGT reference sequences to assign V, D and J gene segments. For a sequence to be retained, a match of at least six nucleotides to both a V gene segment and a J gene segment was required. Rearrangements were classified as productive when the CDR3 lacked stop codons and remained in frame with V and J, and all other rearrangements were classified as non-productive. CDR3 was defined according to IMGT convention as the region running from the second conserved V-encoded cysteine to the conserved J-encoded phenylalanine. The earlier analysis of about 620 of the donors excluded sequences that lacked an unambiguous match to a single V gene segment. An earlier analysis of a few hundred of the donors called V segments functional above 56.7% productive rearrangements and segregating when the between-donor standard deviation exceeded 5%. A statistical classification framework was built for diagnosing cytomegalovirus status from the catalog of TCR beta chain sequences. V and J gene assignment, in a later analysis, came from comparing TCR nucleotide sequences with IMGT/GENE-DB human TR gene sequences. In a later analysis, CDR3 sequences and most-parsimonious VDJ recombination scenarios were assigned using the TCRdist pipeline. In a later analysis, each TCR beta chain was defined by its CDR3 amino acid sequence together with its V-gene family, and reads lacking a unique V-gene family were excluded. A later analysis removed 592 highly shared, low-generation-probability nucleotide sequences to deal with suspected cross-contamination and a sequencing artifact. A later analysis calculated a clonal expansion index for each public chain from normalized within-repertoire ranks of inferred template counts. A later analysis computed generation probabilities with a VDJ recombination model fitted to out-of-frame rearrangements, and checked the results against IGoR. Hypergeometric tests were used in a later analysis to score TCR-TCR, TCR-HLA and TCR-CMV co-occurrence, with a repertoire-size bias correction applied to the TCR pairs. False discovery rates were estimated in a later analysis by permuting HLA or CMV assignments 20 times. In a later analysis, co-occurring TCRs were grouped using DBSCAN, with TCRdist sequence similarity added in when clustering inside HLA-allele-positive subsets. Repertoires with fewer than 30,000 or more than 120,000 public chains, plus five repertoires with anomalous nucleotide sharing, were excluded from co-occurrence clustering. The source is immuneACCESS, and TCRdb retained only in-frame sequences with V and J called. Part of the clones is not carried over; for the studies checked, unresolved V genes explain less than half of this, and the remainder is unexplained. V, J and clone size are taken as reported in that table, and D and trimming were inferred from the DNA itself. Present in this sample are 90,000 to 150,000 clones, roughly 9% of which were seen just once. The ten top clones hold 6% to 7.5% of the sample.

Relative to germline, V is 3 bases shorter and J is 7 bases shorter, with 9 bases between their ends. The CDR3 spans 12 residues, from the cysteine through the phenylalanine. Only CDR3 DNA remains: 36 bases, in frame from the first base. Via the germline V gene (reference sequence), CDR1 is SEHNR and CDR2 FQNEAQ. The origin of this receptor is a woman aged 40 to 49 in good health and CMV-seropositive. Here the chain combines TRBV7-9 and TRBJ1-1; no D gene can be assigned with confidence. Sequencing was done on a sample of PBMCs. CDR3 sequence: CASSFTGNEAFF. In nucleotide form, the sequence is TGTGCCAGCAGCTTTACCGGGAATGAAGCTTTCTTT.